Following are 11 T cell receptor beta chains from one sample sequenced in a study of identical twins (dated by TCRdb to about 2016). Libraries were constructed by 5' RACE. The reads were generated on an Illumina HiSeq 2000. TCRdb took the public reads, trimmed them with fastp at Q25, ran MiXCR for clone calling and kept in-frame beta chains. All rows with the same CDR3 protein become a single entry with the most common DNA and genes. Here the sample has 700,000 or so distinct CDR3 sequences; 8.6% occur a single time. The top ten hold approximately 0.94% of the sample. The same specimen was also included in a second study, on yellow fever vaccine responses in identical twins.

Specimen: PBMCs. The origin of the receptors is a woman aged 18-35 years in good health.

The table lists this clonotype with many counts. V gene TRBV27 combines with J gene TRBJ2-7, with D tentatively TRBD1 (7 bases). This CDR3 has 15 amino acids. Trimming shortened V by 2 bases and J by 2 bases, and 13 bases separated the two germline ends. The germline CDR1 and CDR2 sequences are MNHEY and SMNVEV (reference sequence). The CDR3: CASSLAEGQTYEQYF. DNA of the CDR3: TGTGCCAGCAGTTTAGCGGAGGGACAGACCTACGAGCAGTACTTC.

This clonotype was seen ten or more times. This sequence joins TRBV6-5 and TRBJ1-1; no clear D gene. This CDR3 spans 15 amino acids. V was clipped by 0 bases and J by 0 bases, with 8 bases between them. CDR1 is MNHEY, CDR2 SVGAGI, per germline. CDR3 in DNA: TGTGCCAGCAGTTACTCACGGGAGATGAACACTGAAGCTTTCTTT. It is translated as CASSYSREMNTEAFF.

The V and J genes are TRBV11-2 and TRBJ1-1, with a tentative D call TRBD1 (5 bases). The CDR3 has 14 residues. Trimming took 5 bases from V and 6 from J, leaving 16 bases between them. The germline V gene encodes CDR1 SGHAT and CDR2 FQNNGV. DNA of the CDR3: TGTGCCAGCAGCATACCATCCCAGGGATCTGAAGCTTTCTTT. Translated, it gives CASSIPSQGSEAFF.

This clonotype was seen many times. This chain links TRBV12-3 or TRBV12-4 with TRBJ2-7, with 7 positions matching TRBD1. The CDR3 is 14 residues long. V was clipped by 3 bases and J by 3 bases; unmatched bases: 5. The CDR3, as DNA: TGTGCCAGCAGTTTGGGGACAGATTACTACGAGCAGTACTTC. It yields the protein CASSLGTDYYEQYF.

The chain uses TRBV9 and TRBJ2-7, with TRBD2 as a possible D gene (5 bases). The V gene lost 2 bases and the J gene lost 2 bases, with 11 bases spanning the gap. The CDR3 spans 14 residues. Germline V lookup: CDR1 SGDLS, CDR2 YYNGEE. DNA of the CDR3: TGTGCCAGCAGCGTGGTAGCGAAGACCTACGAGCAGTACTTC. Encoded protein: CASSVVAKTYEQYF.

At least ten counts were recorded for this clonotype. The rearrangement joins TRBV15 to TRBJ2-2; possibly TRBD1 for D (7 bases). CDR1 is LNHNV and CDR2 is YYDKDF in the germline V gene (reference sequence). The CDR3 has 18 amino acids. V lost 3 bases and J lost 2, with 19 bases in between. CDR3 in DNA: TGTGCCACCAGCAGGACGGGCGGGACAGAGCTAAACACCGGGGAGCTGTTTTTT. Translation gives CATSRTGGTELNTGELFF.

J is TRBJ2-7 and V is TRBV25-1; 9 bases align to TRBD2. CDR3 length: 15 residues. V lost 3 bases and J lost 0; bases outside the gene matches: 3. Looked up from germline, CDR1 is MGHDK and CDR2 is SYGVNS. For the CDR3, the DNA is TGTGCCAGCAGTGAGAGCGGGAGGAGCTCCTACGAGCAGTACTTC. It specifies CASSESGRSSYEQYF.

This clonotype was seen a few times. V usage is TRBV1 and J usage is TRBJ2-3; TRBD2 was called by the table and not checked on the DNA. TRBV1 is described as a pseudogene. The CDR3 is 16 residues long. The CDR3: CTSSQEIREGPDTQYF. CDR3 nucleotide sequence: TGCACCAGCAGCCAAGAAATAAGGGAGGGCCCAGATACGCAGTATTTT.

The chain employs TRBV10-3 and TRBJ2-7; D unclear. CDR3 size: 12 residues. The V gene lost 4 bases and the J gene lost 4 bases, with 8 bases spanning the gap. Germline-derived CDR1 and CDR2 are ENHRY and SYGVKD. Here the CDR3 reads CAISVLGYEQYF. The CDR3 DNA is TGTGCCATCAGTGTACTGGGTTACGAGCAGTACTTC.

This clonotype was picked up a small number of times. The chain combines TRBV7-2 with TRBJ2-1; TRBD1 agrees at 10 bases. This CDR3 comprises 15 residues. CDR1 is SGHTA and CDR2 is FQGNSA in the germline V gene. V lost 0 bases and J lost 8; bases outside the gene matches: 4. The CDR3 reads CASSLAGQGRDEQFF. DNA for the CDR3: TGTGCCAGCAGCTTAGCGGGACAGGGGAGGGATGAGCAGTTCTTC.

In this sample, this clonotype turned up a few times. The rearrangement links TRBV12-3 or TRBV12-4 to TRBJ2-7, with D possibly called TRBD1 or TRBD2 (5 bases each). This CDR3 is 15 amino acids long. The V end lost 6 bases, the J end lost 3 bases, and 18 bases lay between the germline ends. CDR3 in DNA: TGTGCCAGCAGGATCTCCGGGACGGTGGACTACGAGCAGTACTTC. It is translated as CASRISGTVDYEQYF.